This paragraph reports one T cell receptor (beta chain). This sample is part of a study of preoperative IRX-2 immunotherapy in early breast cancer. Only in-frame clones appear in the TCRdb table, and some are missing; sequencing was by immunoSEQ multiplex PCR. The table has around 62,000 clones, approximately 94% seen once. Treatment reported: preoperative locoregional IRX-2 cytokine immunotherapy. Samples came from a phase Ib trial of preoperative locoregional IRX-2 cytokine immunotherapy. V gave up 6 bases and J gave up 5 bases; unmatched junction bases: 18. The CDR3 extends over 17 amino acids. Germline CDR1 and CDR2: KGHSH and LQKENI.

Sampling was performed from a patient treated with IRX-2 immunotherapy. The receptor comes from a human donor with breast cancer. The rearrangement links TRBV18 to TRBJ1-2; 7 bases agree with TRBD1. In DNA form, the CDR3 reads TGTGCCAGCTCGCTAGAGAACAGGGGTTTGCGGTCGTATGGCTACACCTTC. Its protein is CASSLENRGLRSYGYTF.